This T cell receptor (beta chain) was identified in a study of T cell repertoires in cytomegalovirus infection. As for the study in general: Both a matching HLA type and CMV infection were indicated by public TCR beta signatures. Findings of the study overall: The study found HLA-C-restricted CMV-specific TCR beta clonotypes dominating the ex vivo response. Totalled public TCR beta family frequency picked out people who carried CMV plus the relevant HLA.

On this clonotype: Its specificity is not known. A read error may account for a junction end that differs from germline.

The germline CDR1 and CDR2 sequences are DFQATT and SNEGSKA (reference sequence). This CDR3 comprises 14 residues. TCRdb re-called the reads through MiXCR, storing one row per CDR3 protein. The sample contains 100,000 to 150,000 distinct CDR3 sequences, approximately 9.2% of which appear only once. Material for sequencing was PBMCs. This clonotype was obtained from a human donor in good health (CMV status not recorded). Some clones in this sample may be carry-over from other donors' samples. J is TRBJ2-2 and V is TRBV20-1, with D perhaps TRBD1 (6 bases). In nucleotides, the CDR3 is TGCCGTGCCACAGGGCGGAGCAACACCGGGGAGCTGTTTTTT. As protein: CRATGRSNTGELFF.